This T cell receptor beta chain originates from a study of Ad26.COV2.S vaccination and SARS-CoV-2 variants. Study at large: Doses of Ad26.COV2.S were injected into muscle once or twice, 56 days apart. Regarding the study as a whole: Once vaccination had occurred, spike-specific CD8+ and CD4+ T cell responses reportedly showed substantial breadth.

CDR1 SGDLS and CDR2 YYNGEE come from the germline V gene. With V trimmed by 0 bases and J by 4 bases, 4 bases remained unmatched. The CDR3 consists of 15 residues. Note on this clone: Its antigen remains unidentified.

TCRdb keeps only in-frame clones here, not all; method: immunoSEQ multiplex PCR. The table includes 510,000 or so clones, around 88% detected once. Treatment given: roughly 18 received Ad26.COV2.S at low or high dose, single or two shots; 5 received placebo; per-sample allocation not given. Following the first vaccine or placebo injection, samples were taken on day 63. The TCR was taken from a person between 18 and 59 years old who received the Ad26.COV2.S COVID-19 vaccine or a placebo. Material: peripheral blood, obtained in a trial of Ad26.COV2.S vaccine versus placebo. The chain employs TRBV9 and TRBJ2-5; the match to TRBD1 covers 9 bases. DNA for the CDR3: TGTGCCAGCAGCGTAGCGGGACAGGGTCGAGAGACCCAGTACTTC. Translated: CASSVAGQGRETQYF.